The 19 T cell receptor beta chains reported below all come from one sample, sequenced in a study of blood T cells in healthy people across ages. With a J-beta primer mix and a sample-barcoded 5' primer, a second PCR ran about 6 to 11 cycles. One entry per CDR3 protein, called by TCRdb with MiXCR from the 5' RACE reads. The table lists roughly 650,000 distinct CDR3 sequences, 32% of them singletons. Material for sequencing was blood. These receptors were obtained from a woman at least 80 years old in good health.

This clonotype turned up a few times. The V and J genes are TRBV11-2 and TRBJ2-1; the D is unclear. The CDR3 spans 13 residues. From germline, CDR1 is SGHAT and CDR2 FQNNGV. The V and J ends lost 1 base and 10 bases respectively, with 11 bases between them. CDR3 amino acids: CASSLGLEGEQFF. The CDR3 DNA is TGTGCCAGCAGCTTAGGTTTGGAAGGAGAGCAGTTCTTC.

This clonotype was seen at least ten times. The chain links TRBV12-3 or TRBV12-4 to TRBJ2-5, with no clear D. V was cut by 3 bases and J by 7 bases, with 6 bases left in between. The CDR3 has 11 amino acids. The CDR3 nucleotides read TGTGCCAGCAGTTTGAAAGGGACCCAGTACTTC. This translates into CASSLKGTQYF.

This clonotype was observed a few times. This may be a read error, as it is one base from a much larger clone. V is TRBV12-3 or TRBV12-4 and J is TRBJ2-6; 9 bases match TRBD1. The CDR3 length is 13 residues. The CDR3: CTSSFKAGQGRTF. CDR3 nucleotides: TGTACCAGCAGTTTTAAGGCGGGACAGGGCAGGACTTTC.

The V and J genes are TRBV11-3 and TRBJ2-2; D is undetermined. The V end was cut by 5 bases, the J end by 5 bases, with 6 bases between. Germline-derived CDR1 and CDR2 are SGHNT and YENEEA. This CDR3 contains 12 residues. As DNA, the CDR3 is TGTGCCAGCAGCCATGAGACCGGGGAGCTGTTTTTT. The encoded protein is CASSHETGELFF.

This clonotype occurred many times. V gene TRBV7-8 combines with J gene TRBJ2-5; 11 nucleotides align to TRBD2. Germline CDR1 reads SGHVS; CDR2 reads FQNEAQ. This CDR3 is 14 amino acids long. With 7 bases clipped from V and 5 bases from J, the junction kept 6 bases outside the gene matches. The CDR3 region is CASNSGGARETQYF. DNA of the CDR3: TGTGCCAGCAATAGCGGGGGGGCCCGGGAGACCCAGTACTTC. Variable domain in full (rest from reference TRBV7-8 and TRBJ2-5): GAGVSQSPRYKVAKRGQDVALRCDPISGHVSLFWYQQALGQGPEFLTYFQNEAQLDKSGLPSDRFFAERPEGSVSTLKIQRTQQEDSAVYLCASNSGGARETQYFGPGTRLLVL.

Many counts were recorded for this clonotype. The chain combines TRBV20-1 with TRBJ1-6; D is perhaps TRBD1 (5 bases). V was shortened by 3 bases and J by 2 bases, with 8 bases between the two germline ends. This CDR3 spans 14 amino acids. Germline-derived CDR1 and CDR2 are DFQATT and SNEGSKA (reference sequence). DNA of the CDR3: TGCAGTGCTAGCGAACAGGCCTATAATTCACCCCTCCACTTT. Its translation is CSASEQAYNSPLHF.

The chain links TRBV11-2 to TRBJ2-5; TRBD2 is a possible D gene (5 bases). The CDR3 contains 12 residues. V dropped 5 bases and J dropped 11 bases, with 15 bases sitting between them. Germline V gives CDR1 SGHAT, CDR2 FQNNGV. CDR3 sequence: CASSRADREQYF. DNA of the CDR3: TGTGCCAGCAGCCGGGCAGATAGGGAGCAGTACTTC.

The chain carries TRBV5-1 and TRBJ2-7; tentatively, D is TRBD1 (6 bases). The V gene's germline CDR1 is SGHRS and CDR2 YFSETQ. With 2 bases removed from V and 2 bases from J, the gap between germline ends came to 14 bases. CDR3 length: 15 residues. The CDR3 reads CASSLTDRAPYEQYF. The CDR3 region has the DNA TGCGCCAGCAGCTTAACGGACAGAGCCCCCTACGAGCAGTACTTC.

Only a few counts were recorded for this clonotype. The chain joins TRBV5-1 to TRBJ2-6, with 9 positions matching TRBD1. After removal of 0 bases from V and 1 base from J, the junction contained 8 bases not matched to a gene. The germline gives CDR1 SGHRS, CDR2 YFSETQ. CDR3 size: 19 residues. CDR3 DNA sequence: TGCGCCAGCAGCTTGGCCTTCCGGACAGGGGCTTCTGGGGCCAACGTCCTGACTTTC. It yields the protein CASSLAFRTGASGANVLTF.

This clonotype was counted ten times or more. The chain is built from TRBV5-1 and TRBJ1-1; D call uncertain. Trimming removed 2 bases from V and 1 base from J, with 12 bases in between. Looked up from germline, CDR1 is SGHRS and CDR2 is YFSETQ. The CDR3 spans 15 residues. The CDR3 sequence is CASSFTDGRNTEAFF. The CDR3 nucleotides read TGCGCCAGCAGCTTTACGGACGGAAGGAACACTGAAGCTTTCTTT.

The genes are TRBV12-3 or TRBV12-4 and TRBJ2-6; 9 positions agree with TRBD2. This CDR3 has 18 amino acids. With 5 bases clipped from V and 0 bases from J, the junction kept 8 bases outside the gene matches. The DNA of the CDR3 is TGTGCCAGCAGTCCGATAGCGGGAGCCTACTCTGGGGCCAACGTCCTGACTTTC. Translating gives CASSPIAGAYSGANVLTF.

A remark on this clonotype: A much larger clonotype is one base distant, so this may be a read error. The chain links TRBV3-1 to TRBJ2-7; no clear D gene. The CDR3 covers 13 residues. Germline CDR1 LGHDT, CDR2 YNNKEL (reference sequence). The CDR3 sequence: CAGSRKGTYEQYF. CDR3 nucleotide sequence: TGTGCCGGCAGCCGGAAAGGAACCTACGAGCAGTACTTC.

This clonotype was picked up many times. This sequence joins TRBV15 and TRBJ2-4, with a weak D call TRBD2 (6 bases). Germline V gene lookup returns CDR1 LNHNV and CDR2 YYDKDF (reference sequence). V was clipped by 0 bases and J by 5 bases, with 11 bases between them. The CDR3 extends over 15 amino acids. CDR3 region: CATSRDRTGENIQYF. The CDR3 DNA is TGTGCCACCAGCAGAGACCGGACGGGGGAAAACATTCAGTACTTC.

This clonotype was recorded at least ten times. CDR3 amino acids: CASSESLGLAYVEQYF. The DNA of the CDR3 is TGTGCCAGCAGTGAAAGTTTGGGACTAGCTTATGTGGAGCAGTACTTC. The chain links TRBV6-1 to TRBJ2-7, with 9 bases that match TRBD2. The V segment lost 2 bases and the J segment 7 bases; nucleotides outside the gene matches: 12. Germline values: CDR1 MNHNS, CDR2 SASEGT. The CDR3 runs 16 residues.

Only a few counts were recorded for this clonotype. A much larger clonotype is one base distant, so this may be a read error. The chain couples TRBV9 to TRBJ2-5; 10 bases are a match to TRBD1. Germline V gene lookup returns CDR1 SGDLS and CDR2 YYNGEE. This CDR3 has 15 amino acids. V dropped 3 bases and J dropped 11; count of bases not matched to a gene: 13. The CDR3 sequence is CASSEGQGSYNEQYF. CDR3 bases: TGTGCCAGCAGCGAGGGACAGGGGTCCTACAATGAGCAGTACTTC. The whole variable domain, filled in from reference TRBV9 and TRBJ2-5, reads DSGVTQTPKHLITATGQRVTLRCSPRSGDLSVYWYQQSLDQGLQFLIQYYNGEERAKGNILERFSAQQFPDLHSELNLSSLELGDSALYFCASSEGQGSYNEQYFGPGTRLLVL.

This clonotype was observed at least ten times. The chain has TRBV5-1 and TRBJ2-1, with D perhaps TRBD1 or TRBD2 (5 bases each). Between the trimmed V and J ends, which lost 3 bases and 4 bases, there was a span of 11 bases. Germline V gives CDR1 SGHRS, CDR2 YFSETQ. CDR3 length: 14 residues. The CDR3 loop reads CASSSGTKYNEQFF. The CDR3 DNA sequence: TGCGCCAGCAGCTCCGGGACCAAATACAATGAGCAGTTCTTC.

This clonotype was recorded many times. The gene calls are TRBV20-1 and TRBJ2-5, with a possible D match to TRBD1 (8 bases). Germline lookup yields CDR1 DFQATT and CDR2 SNEGSKA (reference sequence). V lost 5 bases and J lost 5, with 21 bases in between. The CDR3 runs to 15 residues. CDR3 nucleotides: TGCAGTGCTGGGGGGGTTCCCAGGGGGCAGGAGACCCAGTACTTC. This codes for CSAGGVPRGQETQYF.

Of note for this clonotype: A much larger clone lies one base from this, so it may be a read error. The rearrangement joins TRBV6-2 or TRBV6-3 to TRBJ2-1; 8 bases are a match to TRBD1. The germline CDR1 and CDR2 sequences are MNHEY and SVGEGT. This CDR3 has 14 amino acids. J was trimmed by 8 bases and V by 8 bases; bases with no gene match: 11. The CDR3 spells CASEPPGTGYEQFF. The CDR3 region has the DNA TGTGCCAGCGAGCCACCAGGGACAGGCTATGAGCAGTTCTTC.

This clonotype was seen many times. The V and J genes are TRBV5-1 and TRBJ1-1, with 7 nucleotides matching TRBD1. The V gene end was trimmed by 3 bases and the J gene end by 4 bases; junction bases not matched to a gene: 6. The CDR3 runs to 14 residues. Germline lookup yields CDR1 SGHRS and CDR2 YFSETQ. The CDR3 loop reads CASSSQTGVTEAFF. As DNA, the CDR3 is TGCGCCAGCAGCTCCCAAACAGGGGTCACTGAAGCTTTCTTT.